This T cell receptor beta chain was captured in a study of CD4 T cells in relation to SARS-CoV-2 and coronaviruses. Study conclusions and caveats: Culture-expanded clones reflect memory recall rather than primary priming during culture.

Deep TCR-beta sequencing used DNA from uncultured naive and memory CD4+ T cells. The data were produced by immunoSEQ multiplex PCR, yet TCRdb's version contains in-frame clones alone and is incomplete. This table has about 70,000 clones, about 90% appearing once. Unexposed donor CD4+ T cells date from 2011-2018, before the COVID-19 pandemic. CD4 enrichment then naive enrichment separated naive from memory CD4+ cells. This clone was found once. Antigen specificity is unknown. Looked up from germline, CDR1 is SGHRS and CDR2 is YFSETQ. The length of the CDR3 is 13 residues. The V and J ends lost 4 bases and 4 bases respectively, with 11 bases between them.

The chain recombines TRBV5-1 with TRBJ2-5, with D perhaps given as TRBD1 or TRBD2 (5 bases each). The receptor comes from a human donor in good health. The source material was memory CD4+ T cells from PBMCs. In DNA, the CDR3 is TGCGCCAGCAGCAGGGGTGGGGGAGAGACCCAGTACTTC. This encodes CASSRGGGETQYF.